This entry features one TCR beta chain sequence. These data originate in a study of technical replicates of blood from several donors. Some clones are missing from TCRdb's copy, which holds only in-frame ones; the method was immunoSEQ multiplex PCR. The sample includes tens of thousands of clones, 75% to 95% of them seen just once. The V gene's germline CDR1 is MDHEN and CDR2 SYDVKM. With V trimmed by 3 bases and J by 6 bases, 5 bases remained unmatched. The CDR3 length is 15 residues. This sequence joins TRBV28 and TRBJ1-5; 10 nucleotides line up with TRBD1. The sample was T cells isolated from PBMCs. The receptor was derived from a human donor in good health. Some clones in this sample may be carry-over from other donors' samples. The CDR3 is CASSLGQGFRQPQHF. The CDR3 DNA reads as TGTGCCAGCAGTTTGGGACAGGGGTTCCGTCAGCCCCAGCATTTT.